The 23 T cell receptor beta chains listed next were all sequenced from one sample in a study of T cell changes during pregnancy in multiple sclerosis. TCRdb keeps only in-frame clones here, not all; method: immunoSEQ multiplex PCR. In the table there are tens of thousands of clones, roughly 91% of which are singletons. The input for sequencing was peripheral blood, taken after pregnancy. The receptors here all came from a female donor in good health, enrolled as a control in a pregnancy study.

The chain links TRBV4-1 to TRBJ1-1; D unresolved. CDR3 length equals 17 residues. In germline, CDR1 is MGHRA, CDR2 YSYEKL. Trimming stripped 8 bases from V and 0 bases from J, with 22 bases between. The chain's CDR3 is CASRPGDAKKLNTEAFF. The DNA for the CDR3 is TGCGCCAGCCGACCGGGAGACGCAAAGAAGCTGAACACTGAAGCTTTCTTT.

V is TRBV5-1 and J is TRBJ2-3, with a tentative D call TRBD2 (7 bases). The CDR3 sequence is 16 residues long. Between the trimmed V and J ends, which lost 2 bases and 1 base, there was a span of 14 bases. The germline V gene has CDR1 SGHRS and CDR2 YFSETQ. CDR3 DNA: TGCGCCAGCAGCTTAATGGGGGGGCTAGGCACAGATACGCAGTATTTT. The encoded protein is CASSLMGGLGTDTQYF.

The chain is built from TRBV6-5 and TRBJ2-5, with D unclear. Between the trimmed V and J ends, which lost 9 bases and 4 bases, there was a span of 12 bases. The CDR3 runs to 12 residues. Germline values: CDR1 MNHEY, CDR2 SVGAGI. DNA for the CDR3: TGTGCCAGTAAATCCCTACGAGAGACCCAGTACTTC. This translates into CASKSLRETQYF.

CDR3 nucleotide sequence: TGTGCCAGCGTATTAGGGGGCTGGGCTGAAGCTTTCTTT. Translated: CASVLGGWAEAFF. The J gene is TRBJ1-1, the V gene TRBV7-2, with 7 bases aligning to TRBD1. The CDR3 is made up of 13 amino acids. The trim removed 8 bases at V and 6 bases at J, leaving 9 bases unmatched. Germline V gives CDR1 SGHTA, CDR2 FQGNSA.

The gene calls are TRBV7-9 and TRBJ1-2; D is perhaps TRBD1 (5 bases). CDR3 size: 16 residues. CDR1 is SEHNR, CDR2 FQNEAQ, per germline (reference sequence). Trimming stripped 0 bases from V and 4 bases from J, with 15 bases between. CDR3 residues: CASSLASGGSTYGYTF. CDR3 coding DNA: TGTGCCAGCAGCTTAGCGTCCGGGGGGAGCACCTATGGCTACACCTTC.

This chain uses TRBV7-6 with TRBJ2-1, with 9 bases that match TRBD1. The germline V gene has CDR1 SGHVS and CDR2 FNYEAQ. After removal of 3 bases from V and 3 bases from J, the junction contained 6 bases not matched to a gene. CDR3 length: 16 residues. The CDR3: CASSLGQGGLYNEQFF. The CDR3 bases are TGTGCCAGCAGCTTGGGACAGGGAGGACTCTACAATGAGCAGTTCTTC.

The chain employs TRBV4-3 and TRBJ2-1; the D is unclear. The CDR3 spans 14 residues. Germline assignment: CDR1 LGHNA and CDR2 YSLEER. The V end lost 0 bases, the J end lost 7 bases, and 10 bases lay between the germline ends. The CDR3 spells CASSQDSSRNEQFF. The DNA of the CDR3 is TGCGCCAGCAGCCAAGATTCTTCGCGGAATGAGCAGTTCTTC.

This clone was found once. V is TRBV2 and J is TRBJ1-2; D may be TRBD1 (6 bases). CDR1 and CDR2 from the germline V gene are SNHLY and FYNNEI. V shed 3 bases and J shed 0 bases, with 8 bases lying between them. The CDR3 length is 14 residues. The CDR3 here is CASSERGPNYGYTF. The CDR3 DNA reads TGTGCCAGCAGTGAGCGGGGGCCTAACTATGGCTACACCTTC.

V gene TRBV5-1 combines with J gene TRBJ1-1; TRBD1 aligns across 7 bases. Germline trimming cut 5 bases from V and 7 bases from J; bases unmatched to any gene: 11. Germline loops: CDR1 SGHRS, CDR2 YFSETQ. CDR3 length: 14 residues. The CDR3 region has the DNA TGCGCCAGCAGGCCCGCAGGGACAGCTGGTGAAGCTTTCTTT. It codes for CASRPAGTAGEAFF.

As concerns this clone: One end of the junction varies from germline; a read error may be responsible. This chain connects TRBV7-7 to TRBJ2-2; 12 positions agree with TRBD2. Germline V gives CDR1 SSHAT, CDR2 FNYEAQ (reference sequence). The CDR3 contains 17 residues. The CDR3 loop reads CASSPSGGASNTGELFF. CDR3 nucleotides: TGTGCTAGCAGCCCTAGCGGGGGGGCCTCCAACACCGGGGAGCTGTTTTTT.

The chain couples TRBV7-9 to TRBJ2-5; D is perhaps TRBD1 (5 bases). The CDR3 contains 14 residues. CDR1 and CDR2 (germline): SEHNR, FQNEAQ (reference sequence). The V gene lost 5 bases and the J gene lost 1 base, with 11 bases spanning the gap. The CDR3 is CASSRTGVQETQYF. CDR3 in DNA: TGTGCCAGCAGCCGTACAGGAGTCCAAGAGACCCAGTACTTC.

The chain employs TRBV7-9 and TRBJ1-4, with 7 bases matching TRBD1. CDR1 is SEHNR, CDR2 FQNEAQ, per germline (reference sequence). Losses at the gene ends were 5 bases for V and 3 bases for J; bases not matched to a gene: 3. This CDR3 spans 14 amino acids. CDR3 in DNA: TGTGCCAGCAGCAGAGGACAGGCTAATGAAAAACTGTTTTTT. Amino acid sequence: CASSRGQANEKLFF.

The chain carries TRBV4-3 and TRBJ2-5, with D hard to call. This CDR3 contains 13 residues. The V gene lost 2 bases and the J gene lost 3 bases, with 7 bases spanning the gap. The V gene's germline CDR1 is LGHNA and CDR2 YSLEER. The CDR3 protein is CASSQYRKETQYF. The CDR3 bases are TGCGCCAGCAGCCAATACAGAAAAGAGACCCAGTACTTC.

The chain joins TRBV9 to TRBJ2-7; 13 positions agree with TRBD2. Germline lookup yields CDR1 SGDLS and CDR2 YYNGEE. With V trimmed by 3 bases and J by 3 bases, 6 bases remained unmatched. This CDR3 spans 16 amino acids. The CDR3, as DNA: TGTGCCAGCAGCGCGGGACTAGCGGGGTTAGGCTACGAGCAGTACTTC. It yields the protein CASSAGLAGLGYEQYF.

The chain links TRBV19 to TRBJ1-2, with D unclear. The CDR3 is 14 residues long. Trimming shortened V by 6 bases and J by 4 bases, and 15 bases separated the two germline ends. Germline V gene lookup returns CDR1 LNHDA and CDR2 SQIVND (reference sequence). The CDR3 DNA is TGTGCCAGTAGGGAGGACCCGGGAGGCTATGGCTACACCTTC. This translates into CASREDPGGYGYTF.

J is TRBJ1-1 and V is TRBV19; 9 positions match TRBD1. V was clipped by 8 bases and J by 1 base; unmatched bases: 8. CDR3 length: 15 amino acids. Germline lookup yields CDR1 LNHDA and CDR2 SQIVND (reference sequence). CDR3 amino acids: CASADRGTSNTEAFF. CDR3 sequence (DNA): TGTGCCAGTGCTGACAGGGGGACGTCGAACACTGAAGCTTTCTTT.

The J gene is TRBJ2-5, the V gene TRBV5-5; perhaps TRBD2 as D (5 bases). CDR1 is SGHKS and CDR2 is YYEKEE in the germline V gene (reference sequence). The CDR3 spans 12 residues. V lost 3 bases and J 5 bases, leaving 8 bases between the germline ends. Here the CDR3 reads CASSSRGETQYF. For the CDR3, the DNA is TGTGCCAGCAGCTCTAGAGGGGAGACCCAGTACTTC.

The gene calls are TRBV7-6 and TRBJ1-5; TRBD1 matches 9 bases. Germline V gene data show CDR1 as SGHVS and CDR2 as FNYEAQ. The CDR3 has 15 residues. The V segment lost 5 bases and the J segment 1 base; nucleotides outside the gene matches: 3. DNA of the CDR3: TGTGCCAGCAGCCGTGGGACAGGGAGCAATCAGCCCCAGCATTTT. Amino acids: CASSRGTGSNQPQHF.

This chain links TRBV11-2 with TRBJ1-6; no reliable D call. Trimming left V 4 bases short and J 7 bases short, with 5 bases between. In germline, CDR1 is SGHAT, CDR2 FQNNGV. There are 12 residues in the CDR3. CDR3: CASSSRNSPLHF. In DNA form, the CDR3 reads TGTGCCAGCAGCTCGAGGAATTCACCCCTCCACTTT.

The count of this clone is one. The chain joins TRBV9 to TRBJ2-1; TRBD2 matches at 11 bases. The CDR3 consists of 16 residues. CDR1 and CDR2 from the germline V gene are SGDLS and YYNGEE. The ends lost 3 bases at V and 4 bases at J; junction bases unmatched: 6. The CDR3 coding sequence is TGTGCCAGCAGCGACCCTAGCGGGGGGACTTACAATGAGCAGTTCTTC. Translated: CASSDPSGGTYNEQFF.

This clone was seen a single time. The genes are TRBV6-4 and TRBJ2-2, with 9 bases fitting TRBD1. This CDR3 has 15 amino acids. Germline CDR1 is MRHNA and CDR2 is SNTAGT. With 0 bases clipped from V and 6 bases from J, the junction kept 2 bases outside the gene matches. DNA of the CDR3: TGTGCCAGCAGTGACTCGGACAGGGGCGCCGGGGAGCTGTTTTTT. It yields the protein CASSDSDRGAGELFF.

This sequence joins TRBV6-5 and TRBJ1-1, with 8 bases aligning to TRBD1. The CDR3 has 14 amino acids. Trimming took 5 bases from V and 3 from J; bases not matched to a gene: 5. Germline assignment: CDR1 MNHEY and CDR2 SVGAGI. This CDR3 is CASSRGTGHTEAFF. The CDR3 coding sequence is TGTGCCAGCAGTCGAGGGACAGGCCACACTGAAGCTTTCTTT.

The chain links TRBV18 to TRBJ2-6; 9 positions agree with TRBD1. V was clipped by 6 bases and J by 2 bases; unmatched bases: 8. Germline loops: CDR1 KGHSH, CDR2 LQKENI. This CDR3 comprises 17 residues. CDR3 nucleotide sequence: TGTGCCAGCTCCCGCGGACAGGGGAGGGCTGGGGCCAACGTCCTGACTTTC. Translating gives CASSRGQGRAGANVLTF.